This T cell receptor (beta chain) was documented in a study of response to subunit inactivated influenza vaccine. TCRdb redid the calling of the RT-PCR reads with MiXCR, one entry per CDR3 protein. Altogether around 570,000 distinct CDR3 sequences are present, about 10% being singletons, with the ten largest covering about 11%. The table lists this clonotype with a few counts. The sample was also reused in another study, on T cells expressing NK-cell markers. This second study says: Generation of TCR beta cDNA was performed by 5'RACE template switching incorporating UMIs.

The sequence was collected from a man in his forties or fifties who received an inactivated influenza vaccine. The specimen comprised PBMCs from blood, sampled on the day of vaccination.

The CDR3 loop is CSARAPGSGSGNEQFF. In DNA form, the CDR3 reads TGCAGTGCTAGGGCCCCGGGGAGCGGGAGTGGCAATGAGCAGTTCTTC. V and J are TRBV20-1 and TRBJ2-1, with TRBD2 identical over 8 bases. Germline V gives CDR1 DFQATT, CDR2 SNEGSKA (reference sequence). This CDR3 is built from 16 residues. Unmatched junction bases numbered 13, after V lost 3 bases and J lost 6 bases.